Listed here are 11 T cell receptor beta chains from one sample, sequenced in a study of regulatory T cells in long-lasting Graves disease. For TCR beta, libraries came from iRepertoire HTBI primers and Arm-PCR of CDR3 regions. TCRdb reprocessed the multiplex PCR reads via MiXCR and lists one record per CDR3 protein. The sample yields 500,000 to 700,000 distinct CDR3 sequences, less than 20% seen once. The time point: newly diagnosed GD, antithyroid drugs for less than 3 months. RNA from PBMCs was the source of the TCR library. The same data also went into a second study, on T cells in Graves' hyperthyroidism and ophthalmopathy.

Sequencing used peripheral blood mononuclear cells (PBMCs), obtained at new diagnosis, from a patient treated with antithyroid drugs. The receptors shown here come from a woman aged 30 to 39 with Graves disease.

Only a few counts were recorded for this clonotype. This rearrangement joins TRBV7-8 to TRBJ1-5; D unresolved. V lost 3 bases and J lost 6, with 9 bases in between. The CDR3 extends over 13 amino acids. Germline values: CDR1 SGHVS, CDR2 FQNEAQ. The chain's CDR3 is CASSFLVGQPQHF. CDR3 sequence (DNA): TGTGCCAGCAGCTTTTTGGTGGGTCAGCCCCAGCATTTT.

This clonotype was seen repeatedly, ten times or more. The V call is TRBV6-1, the J call TRBJ2-1, with D perhaps TRBD2 (5 bases). The V gene's germline CDR1 is MNHNS and CDR2 SASEGT. CDR3 length: 11 residues. Trimming cost V 7 bases and J 6 bases, with 7 bases left between them. The CDR3 DNA is TGTGCCAGCATGAGGGTCAATGAGCAGTTCTTC. It yields the protein CASMRVNEQFF.

The chain is built from TRBV7-9 and TRBJ2-5; 9 nucleotides line up with TRBD1. Germline V gene data show CDR1 as SEHNR and CDR2 as FQNEAQ (reference sequence). The CDR3 has 18 residues. The ends lost 5 bases at V and 1 base at J; junction bases unmatched: 14. The CDR3 coding sequence is TGTGCCAGCAGCCTCCCGGGGGACAGGGCGCCCACCCAAGAGACCCAGTACTTC. Its translation is CASSLPGDRAPTQETQYF.

The genes are TRBV29-1 and TRBJ2-7; TRBD2 matches at 12 bases. The CDR3 extends over 14 amino acids. V shed 7 bases and J 6 bases; nucleotides not matched to a gene: 10. Germline values: CDR1 SQVTM, CDR2 ANQGSEA. As DNA, the CDR3 is TGCAGCGCCCAACCGACTAGCGGGAGACTCGAGCAGTACTTC. Translating gives CSAQPTSGRLEQYF.

V is TRBV11-3 and J is TRBJ1-5; unclear D gene. V was pared by 5 bases and J by 1 base, with 12 bases between. CDR1 and CDR2 from the germline V gene are SGHNT and YENEEA. The CDR3 extends over 15 amino acids. Here the CDR3 reads CASSPRGRSNQPQHF. The CDR3 nucleotides are TGTGCCAGCAGCCCCAGAGGAAGGAGCAATCAGCCCCAGCATTTT.

This clonotype was seen many times. This chain connects TRBV3-1 to TRBJ1-2, with 10 nucleotides matching TRBD1. With 8 bases clipped from V and 8 bases from J, the junction kept 8 bases outside the gene matches. The CDR3 spans 13 residues. In germline, CDR1 is LGHDT, CDR2 YNNKEL (reference sequence). The CDR3 loop is CASFSGTGDGYTF. The CDR3 nucleotides read TGTGCCAGCTTTTCCGGGACAGGGGACGGCTACACCTTC.

This clonotype has more than one count but fewer than ten. This sequence joins TRBV6-1 and TRBJ2-1, with D possibly TRBD1 on 5 matching bases. Germline CDR1 and CDR2: MNHNS and SASEGT. This CDR3 has 15 residues. Trimming removed 6 bases from V and 8 bases from J, with 20 bases in between. As DNA, the CDR3 is TGTGCCAGCAGAGTTGGGGCCCCGGCTGTCCATGAGCAGTTCTTC. Amino acids: CASRVGAPAVHEQFF.

The sample holds many counts of this clonotype. It is likely a read error, because the conserved phenylalanine at the end of the CDR3 is missing. It is unclear where the CDR3 begins or ends on the DNA, so no DNA is shown, and the CDR3 is as TCRdb lists it. The chain links TRBV2 to TRBJ1-2. The CDR3 is made up of 11 amino acids, end residues included. Germline V gene data show CDR1 as SNHLY and CDR2 as FYNNEI. The CDR3 loop is CASSEHSRTTL.

This clonotype showed up many times. The chain links TRBV6-1 to TRBJ1-4; the match to TRBD1 covers 9 bases. Looked up from germline, CDR1 is MNHNS and CDR2 is SASEGT. J was trimmed by 7 bases and V by 5 bases; bases with no gene match: 8. This CDR3 spans 15 amino acids. This CDR3 reads CASSKGDREAEKLFF. CDR3 nucleotide sequence: TGTGCCAGCAGTAAAGGGGACAGGGAGGCTGAAAAACTGTTTTTT.

This clonotype was found many times. This chain links TRBV2 with TRBJ2-7; D perhaps matches TRBD1 (5 bases). Trimming took 4 bases from V and 2 from J, leaving 15 bases between them. The CDR3 extends over 15 amino acids. Per germline, CDR1 SNHLY and CDR2 FYNNEI. The CDR3 is CASSAGTGRTYEQYF. CDR3 in DNA: TGTGCCAGCAGTGCTGGAACAGGACGGACCTACGAGCAGTACTTC. The full variable domain, its missing parts supplied by reference TRBV2 and TRBJ2-7, is EPEVTQTPSHQVTQMGQEVILRCVPISNHLYFYWYRQILGQKVEFLVSFYNNEISEKSEIFDDQFSVERPDGSNFTLKIRSTKLEDSAMYFCASSAGTGRTYEQYFGPGTRLTVT.

This clonotype was seen more than once but under ten times. The chain has TRBV4-1 and TRBJ1-2, with D possibly matching TRBD1 (6 bases). There are 14 residues in the CDR3. V lost 3 bases and J lost 4, with 12 bases in between. Germline V CDR1 and CDR2: MGHRA, YSYEKL. CDR3 coding DNA: TGCGCCAGCAGCCAGGTCGGACAGCCCTATGGCTACACCTTC. This encodes CASSQVGQPYGYTF.